The 26 T cell receptor beta chains below were found in one sample sequenced in a study of T-cell memory formation after mild COVID-19. TCRdb re-analysed the 5' RACE reads in MiXCR, keeping a single row per CDR3 protein. Of under 450,000 distinct CDR3 sequences detected, 20% to 25% appear once; the ten largest clones hold roughly a fifth. The sequencing input was PBMCs or a T cell subset sorted from them (not recorded which). Every receptor here comes from a man younger than 30 who had mild COVID-19 (a few samples of this study predate the infection). Cell type and time point are not known.

The CDR3 sequence: CASRNQGAGGYTF. CDR3 coding DNA: TGTGCCAGCAGAAACCAGGGGGCAGGAGGCTACACCTTC. The chain joins TRBV12-3 or TRBV12-4 to TRBJ1-2; 8 bases align to TRBD1. The V and J ends lost 6 bases and 8 bases, in that order; junction bases with no gene match: 8. This CDR3 region has 13 residues.

This clonotype showed up just a few times. The V gene is TRBV7-6, the J gene TRBJ1-2, with D perhaps TRBD1 (5 bases). This CDR3 has 12 residues. The V gene's germline CDR1 is SGHVS and CDR2 FNYEAQ. V lost 1 base and J 9 bases, leaving 9 bases between the germline ends. Here the CDR3 reads CASSLDRGSYTF. The CDR3 DNA follows: TGTGCCAGCAGCTTAGATAGGGGTAGCTACACCTTC. The whole variable domain, remainder taken from reference TRBV7-6 and TRBJ1-2, is GAGVSQSPRYKVTKRGQDVALRCDPISGHVSLYWYRQALGQGPEFLTYFNYEAQQDKSGLPNDRFSAERPEGSISTLTIQRTEQRDSAMYRCASSLDRGSYTFGSGTRLTVV.

The V call is TRBV4-1, the J call TRBJ2-4; TRBD2 matches 10 bases. Trimming cost V 3 bases and J 0 bases; bases outside gene matches: 2. This CDR3 has 16 amino acids. Germline V gives CDR1 MGHRA, CDR2 YSYEKL. CDR3 sequence reads: CASSHPSGGAKNIQYF. The CDR3 nucleotides are TGCGCCAGCAGCCATCCTAGCGGGGGAGCCAAAAACATTCAGTACTTC.

The V call is TRBV5-1, the J call TRBJ2-4; 14 bases align to TRBD2. V was clipped by 3 bases and J by 9 bases; unmatched bases: 5. Germline values: CDR1 SGHRS, CDR2 YFSETQ. The CDR3 spans 15 residues. Here the CDR3 DNA reads TGCGCCAGCAGCTATGGGACTAGCGGGGGAGGCATTCAGTACTTC. This codes for CASSYGTSGGGIQYF.

V usage is TRBV6-2 or TRBV6-3 and J usage is TRBJ1-4, with D uncertain. Per germline, CDR1 MNHEY and CDR2 SVGEGT. V lost 3 bases, J lost 8 bases, and 13 bases lay in between. The CDR3 has 14 residues. Here the CDR3 reads CASSYGPSEEKLFF. The CDR3 bases are TGTGCCAGCAGTTATGGGCCCTCGGAGGAAAAACTGTTTTTT.

This clonotype was found a few times. The V and J genes are TRBV9 and TRBJ2-7, with D perhaps TRBD2 (6 bases). Trimming took off 0 bases at V and 2 bases at J, with 12 bases between the two ends. Per germline, CDR1 SGDLS and CDR2 YYNGEE. The CDR3 runs 15 residues. CDR3: CASSVAGGSPYEQYF. CDR3 DNA: TGTGCCAGCAGCGTAGCAGGAGGGTCCCCCTACGAGCAGTACTTC.

This chain connects TRBV29-1 to TRBJ2-3; possible D gene TRBD2, 6 bases. V was clipped by 1 base and J by 2 bases, with 13 bases between them. This CDR3 contains 15 residues. Per the germline V gene, CDR1 is SQVTM and CDR2 is ANQGSEA. Written as DNA, the CDR3 is TGCAGCGTTGAAGGCCGGCGGGGAATCACAGATACGCAGTATTTT. It codes for CSVEGRRGITDTQYF.

This clonotype was seen a handful of times. The rearrangement uses TRBV6-2 or TRBV6-3 and TRBJ2-7, with D hard to call. Germline V gene sequence: CDR1 MNHEY, CDR2 SVGEGT. CDR3 length: 13 amino acids. V dropped 0 bases and J dropped 0 bases, with 3 bases sitting between them. The CDR3 DNA reads as TGTGCCAGCAGTTACTCGGACTCCTACGAGCAGTACTTC. Its translation is CASSYSDSYEQYF.

Many counts were recorded for this clonotype. The chain is built from TRBV5-1 and TRBJ1-2, with 7 bases lining up with TRBD1. This CDR3 contains 14 residues. V lost 1 base to trimming and J lost 0 bases; unmatched junction nucleotides: 0. Germline V CDR1 and CDR2: SGHRS, YFSETQ. The CDR3 protein is CASSLTGANYGYTF. In DNA form, the CDR3 reads TGCGCCAGCAGCTTGACAGGGGCTAACTATGGCTACACCTTC.

V usage is TRBV6-2 or TRBV6-3 and J usage is TRBJ2-7; D may be TRBD1 or TRBD2 (5 bases each). This CDR3 has 15 residues. Germline CDR1 MNHEY, CDR2 SVGEGT. The germline V and J ends were trimmed by 8 bases and 2 bases, with 19 bases remaining between them. CDR3 sequence: CASGAPGQGAYEQYV. In DNA, the CDR3 is TGTGCCAGCGGCGCACCGGGGCAGGGAGCCTACGAGCAGTACGTC.

The count of this clonotype is one. The chain carries TRBV7-2 and TRBJ1-5; D is possibly TRBD1 (5 bases). The CDR3 has 14 amino acids. The germline CDR1 and CDR2 sequences are SGHTA and FQGNSA. V shed 7 bases and J shed 6 bases, with 16 bases lying between them. DNA of the CDR3: TGTGCCAGCACCGAGAGGGGAAAGGGTCAGCCCCAGCATTTT. Translating gives CASTERGKGQPQHF. Drawing the rest from reference TRBV7-2 and TRBJ1-5, the complete variable domain is GAGVSQSPSNKVTEKGKDVELRCDPISGHTALYWYRQSLGQGLEFLIYFQGNSAPDKSGLPSDRFSAERTGGSVSTLTIQRTQQEDSAVYLCASTERGKGQPQHFGDGTRLSIL.

This clonotype occurred a few times. V usage is TRBV9 and J usage is TRBJ2-1, with 11 bases matching TRBD1. J lost 9 bases, V lost 0 bases, and 5 bases had no gene match. There are 15 residues in the CDR3. CDR1 is SGDLS and CDR2 is YYNGEE in the germline V gene. This chain's CDR3 is CASSVGGTGGGEQFF. CDR3 nucleotide sequence: TGTGCCAGCAGCGTAGGTGGGACAGGGGGAGGTGAGCAGTTCTTC. Filled out from reference TRBV9 and TRBJ2-1, the complete variable domain reads DSGVTQTPKHLITATGQRVTLRCSPRSGDLSVYWYQQSLDQGLQFLIQYYNGEERAKGNILERFSAQQFPDLHSELNLSSLELGDSALYFCASSVGGTGGGEQFFGPGTRLTVL.

This clonotype was seen a few times. This chain uses TRBV7-6 with TRBJ2-3; TRBD1 aligns across 10 bases. J was trimmed by 2 bases and V by 5 bases; bases with no gene match: 10. Germline V lookup: CDR1 SGHVS, CDR2 FNYEAQ. This CDR3 contains 17 residues. The CDR3 reads CASSQDRGRPSTDTQYF. The CDR3, as DNA: TGTGCCAGCAGCCAGGACAGGGGGAGGCCGTCCACAGATACGCAGTATTTT.

The chain is built from TRBV18 and TRBJ1-4; D is perhaps TRBD1 (6 bases). V shed 7 bases and J shed 5 bases, with 11 bases lying between them. CDR3 length: 13 amino acids. Per germline, CDR1 KGHSH and CDR2 LQKENI. The CDR3 DNA reads as TGTGCCAGCTTAGGACAGAGCAATGAAAAACTGTTTTTT. It translates to CASLGQSNEKLFF.

The chain combines TRBV15 with TRBJ2-3; D gene unclear. CDR1 is LNHNV and CDR2 is YYDKDF in the germline V gene (reference sequence). The V and J ends lost 4 bases and 0 bases respectively, with 11 bases between them. The CDR3 sequence is 15 residues long. The DNA of the CDR3 is TGTGCCACCAGCATAGAGGCCTATAGCACAGATACGCAGTATTTT. It codes for CATSIEAYSTDTQYF.

This clonotype was seen a handful of times. The chain has TRBV3-1 and TRBJ1-6, with D perhaps TRBD1 (5 bases). V lost 1 base, J lost 7 bases, and 11 bases lay in between. The V gene's germline CDR1 is LGHDT and CDR2 YNNKEL (reference sequence). This CDR3 spans 15 amino acids. The CDR3 loop reads CASSQGWDGNSPLHF. As DNA, the CDR3 is TGTGCCAGCAGCCAAGGGTGGGACGGCAATTCACCCCTCCACTTT.

The sample holds a few counts of this clonotype. This rearrangement joins TRBV18 to TRBJ1-2, with D perhaps matching TRBD1 (6 bases). This CDR3 has 13 residues. Germline values: CDR1 KGHSH, CDR2 LQKENI. Trimming removed 5 bases at V and 2 bases at J, with 9 bases between. CDR3 sequence reads: CASSEDRNYGYTF. CDR3 in DNA: TGTGCCAGCTCAGAGGACAGAAACTATGGCTACACCTTC.

This clonotype was observed a handful of times. The V gene is TRBV29-1, the J gene TRBJ2-7; D is unclear. Per germline, CDR1 SQVTM and CDR2 ANQGSEA. V lost 6 bases to trimming and J lost 2 bases, with 11 bases between them. The CDR3 runs to 12 residues. The DNA for the CDR3 is TGCAGCGTCGGTCGGTGGGCCTACGAGCAGTACTTC. It is translated as CSVGRWAYEQYF.

This chain connects TRBV5-1 to TRBJ2-1; D gene unclear. The CDR3 loop spans 12 amino acids. Germline-derived CDR1 and CDR2 are SGHRS and YFSETQ. Trimming shortened V by 6 bases and J by 7 bases, and 11 bases separated the two germline ends. CDR3 residues: CASKLDRNEQFF. In nucleotides, the CDR3 is TGCGCCAGCAAACTTGATAGGAATGAGCAGTTCTTC.

A few counts support this clonotype. The gene calls are TRBV12-3 or TRBV12-4 and TRBJ2-7; D unclear. Trimming shortened V by 5 bases and J by 0 bases, and 11 bases separated the two germline ends. The CDR3 is made up of 14 amino acids. The CDR3 spells CASSRAPASYEQYF. CDR3 nucleotide sequence: TGTGCCAGCAGTCGCGCGCCAGCCTCCTACGAGCAGTACTTC.

The sample holds a few counts of this clonotype. The genes are TRBV9 and TRBJ1-1, with TRBD1 matching over 7 bases. The germline CDR1 and CDR2 sequences are SGDLS and YYNGEE. CDR3 length: 15 residues. Trimming at V came to 0 bases and at J to 4 bases, leaving 6 bases not matched to a gene. CDR3 loop: CASSVGAGGITEAFF. The CDR3 region has the DNA TGTGCCAGCAGCGTAGGGGCAGGGGGTATCACTGAAGCTTTCTTT.

This clonotype was picked up a small number of times. V usage is TRBV12-3 or TRBV12-4 and J usage is TRBJ2-3, with TRBD2 as a possible D gene (5 bases). Trimming took 6 bases from V and 8 from J, leaving 12 bases between them. The CDR3 consists of 12 residues. The CDR3 loop is CASREPRGTQYF. CDR3 bases: TGTGCCAGCAGAGAGCCCCGGGGTACGCAGTATTTT.

This chain joins TRBV2 and TRBJ1-6; D call uncertain. This CDR3 has 14 residues. V lost 6 bases, J lost 0 bases, and 6 bases lay in between. Germline assignment: CDR1 SNHLY and CDR2 FYNNEI. Here the CDR3 DNA reads TGTGCCAGCAGGCACAGCTCCTATAATTCACCCCTCCACTTT. Amino acid sequence: CASRHSSYNSPLHF.

The CDR3 nucleotides read TGTGCCAGCAGCCTCCCAGCTGGAAACACCATATATTTT. Its translation is CASSLPAGNTIYF. The V and J genes are TRBV5-5 and TRBJ1-3; D is unclear. The CDR3 covers 13 residues. The ends were cut back, 4 bases at V and 2 bases at J, with 7 bases in the middle. The V gene's germline CDR1 is SGHKS and CDR2 YYEKEE (reference sequence).

The chain links TRBV5-6 to TRBJ2-6; D remains unclear. The CDR3 totals 17 residues. Germline CDR1 reads SGHDT; CDR2 reads YYEEEE. The germline V and J ends were trimmed by 10 bases and 0 bases, with 20 bases remaining between them. In DNA, the CDR3 is TGTGCCCCAAGCTTAGGACCAATGAGCTCTGGGGCCAACGTCCTGACTTTC. Protein sequence: CAPSLGPMSSGANVLTF.

In its sample, this clonotype was seen a few times. The chain combines TRBV12-3 or TRBV12-4 with TRBJ2-3; a weak D match, TRBD2 (7 bases). The V and J ends lost 8 bases and 4 bases respectively, with 16 bases between them. The CDR3 covers 14 residues. The CDR3 protein is CASGGGAGADTQYF. Here the CDR3 DNA reads TGTGCCAGCGGAGGGGGGGCTGGGGCAGATACGCAGTATTTT.